Listed below are T cell receptor beta chains from one sample, sequenced in a study of cytomegalovirus exposure and HLA in healthy donors. Sequencing used immunoSEQ multiplex PCR; TCRdb keeps in-frame clones, though not all of them. The repertoire holds about 190,000 clones, with more than 80% as singletons. Sequencing used PBMCs. All receptors derive from a man aged 18 to 29 in good health and CMV-seropositive. The CDR3 runs from the conserved cysteine through the conserved F or W. A D gene is named only where the DNA matches it firmly. Clone size is not always given. Where it is, it says once, few, many or a class for expanded clones.

>.|.|TRBJ2-7|TRBV7-6
CASSLGMSGYEQYF
TGTGCCAGCAGCTTGGGGATGAGCGGTTACGAGCAGTACTTC
>few|.|TRBJ1-1|TRBV27
CASSLGQFSEAFF
TGTGCCAGCAGTTTGGGACAATTTTCTGAAGCTTTCTTT
>.|.|TRBJ2-3|TRBV4-1
CASSPYPGSTDTQYF
TGCGCCAGCAGCCCATATCCGGGTAGCACAGATACGCAGTATTTT
>.|TRBD1|TRBJ2-7|TRBV5-1
CASSLEGTAYEQYF
TGCGCCAGCAGCTTGGAAGGGACAGCCTACGAGCAGTACTTC
>once|.|TRBJ1-1|TRBV30
CAWGDTGWGEAFF
TGTGCCTGGGGCGACACGGGATGGGGTGAAGCTTTCTTT
>.|TRBD2|TRBJ2-1|TRBV5-6
CASSSRTSGSTYNEQFF
TGTGCCAGCAGCTCTAGGACTAGCGGGAGTACCTACAATGAGCAGTTCTTC
>once|.|TRBJ1-1|TRBV10-3
CAISEVSGLRVNTEAFF
TGTGCCATCAGTGAGGTATCGGGACTTCGGGTGAACACTGAAGCTTTCTTT
>.|TRBD1|TRBJ2-1|TRBV6-6
CASSYPRDRPIGEQFF
TGTGCCAGCAGTTACCCAAGGGACAGACCGATCGGTGAGCAGTTCTTC
>.|TRBD2|TRBJ2-7|TRBV28
CASRRTSRNEQYF
TGTGCCAGCAGGCGGACTAGCAGAAACGAGCAGTACTTC
>.|TRBD2|TRBJ2-1|TRBV27
CASSLSGTSGTGGNEQFF
TGTGCCAGCAGTTTATCAGGCACTAGCGGGACGGGGGGCAATGAGCAGTTCTTC
>.|TRBD1|TRBJ1-2|TRBV6-4
CASSPSTGVEDYGYTF
TGTGCCAGCAGCCCTTCAACAGGGGTAGAGGACTATGGCTACACCTTC
>.|.|TRBJ2-1|TRBV13
CASSLYVSGAGQFF
TGTGCCAGCAGCTTATACGTTTCAGGAGCGGGGCAGTTCTTC
>.|.|TRBJ2-2|TRBV27
CASSLWWQGRPGELFF
TGTGCCAGCAGTTTATGGTGGCAGGGGAGACCCGGGGAGCTGTTTTTT
>.|TRBD1|TRBJ2-7|TRBV5-5
CASSSGQGARYEQYF
TGTGCCAGCAGCTCGGGACAGGGGGCGCGGTACGAGCAGTACTTC
>.|TRBD1|TRBJ1-2|TRBV6-5
CASSSGTGYNYGYTF
TGTGCCAGCAGCTCCGGGACAGGGTACAACTATGGCTACACCTTC
>.|.|TRBJ2-3|TRBV4-2
CASSQEENGPGTQYF
TGTGCCAGCAGCCAAGAAGAAAACGGTCCCGGTACGCAGTATTTT
>.|.|TRBJ1-2|TRBV19
CASSIRGSNYGYTF
TGTGCCAGTAGTATCCGGGGATCTAACTATGGCTACACCTTC
>few|.|TRBJ1-2|TRBV30
CAWSVGEGYTF
TGTGCCTGGAGTGTTGGAGAGGGCTACACCTTC
>.|.|TRBJ2-7|TRBV9
CASSAPEDFESEQYF
TGTGCCAGCAGCGCCCCGGAGGACTTCGAGAGTGAGCAGTACTTC
>.|TRBD1|TRBJ2-5|TRBV6-6
CASSPRDRAGTQYF
TGTGCCAGCAGTCCCCGGGACAGGGCTGGTACCCAGTACTTC
>.|.|TRBJ2-5|TRBV2
CASSPPLPGKGTQYF
TGTGCCAGCAGCCCACCCTTACCCGGGAAGGGCACCCAGTACTTC
>.|TRBD1|TRBJ2-7|TRBV6-1
CASSEPGRERPGQGPYEQYF
TGTGCCAGCAGTGAACCGGGGCGGGAAAGACCGGGACAGGGACCCTACGAGCAGTACTTC
>few|.|TRBJ1-2|TRBV29-1
CSVGEASYGYTF
TGCAGCGTTGGAGAGGCCAGCTATGGCTACACCTTC